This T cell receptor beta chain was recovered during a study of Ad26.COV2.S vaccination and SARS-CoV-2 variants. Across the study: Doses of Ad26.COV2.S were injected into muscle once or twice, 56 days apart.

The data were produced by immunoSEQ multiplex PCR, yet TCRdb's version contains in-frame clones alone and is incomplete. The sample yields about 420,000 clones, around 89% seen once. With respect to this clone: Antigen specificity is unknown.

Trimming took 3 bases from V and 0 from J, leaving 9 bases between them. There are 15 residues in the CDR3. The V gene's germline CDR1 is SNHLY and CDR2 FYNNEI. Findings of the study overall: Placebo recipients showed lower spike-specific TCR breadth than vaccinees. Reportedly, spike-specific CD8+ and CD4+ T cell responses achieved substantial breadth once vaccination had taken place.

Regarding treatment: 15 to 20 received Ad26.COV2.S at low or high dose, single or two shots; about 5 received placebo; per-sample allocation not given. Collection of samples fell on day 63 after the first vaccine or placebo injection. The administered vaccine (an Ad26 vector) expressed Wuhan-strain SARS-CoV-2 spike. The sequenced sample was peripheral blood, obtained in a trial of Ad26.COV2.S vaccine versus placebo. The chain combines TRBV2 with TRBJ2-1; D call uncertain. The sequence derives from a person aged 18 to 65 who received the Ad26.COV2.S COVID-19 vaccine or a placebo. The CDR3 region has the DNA TGTGCCAGCAGTGAGACGGCCAGCTCCTACAATGAGCAGTTCTTC. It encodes CASSETASSYNEQFF.